Listed below are T cell receptor beta chains from one sample, sequenced in a study of Graves' ophthalmopathy and Graves' hyperthyroidism. Each CDR3 protein gets one entry after TCRdb re-called the multiplex PCR reads with MiXCR. The sample consists of over a million distinct CDR3 sequences, around a third of them appearing once. Sequenced input: peripheral blood or thyroid tissue (not recorded which). All receptors derive from an adult man with Graves' hyperthyroidism. The CDR3 runs from the conserved cysteine through the conserved F or W. The D gene is left open where the match is weak. A clone size is listed for some rows: how often the clone was seen (once, few, many), or a class if it is expanded.

TRBJ1-3	TRBV20-1	many	NA	CSATPGANTIYF	TGCAGTGCTACCCCTGGGGCAAACACCATATATTTT
TRBJ1-4	TRBV13	NA	TRBD1	CASTSGGTGASQLFF	TGTGCCAGCACCTCAGGTGGTACAGGGGCATCCCAACTGTTTTTT
TRBJ2-5	TRBV5-5	NA	TRBD2	CASSFSSGAQETQYF	TGTGCCAGCAGCTTCAGTAGCGGGGCACAAGAGACCCAGTACTTC
TRBJ2-2	TRBV29-1	NA	NA	CSVEGGGSGGELFF	TGCAGCGTTGAGGGAGGTGGTTCTGGCGGGGAGCTGTTTTTT
TRBJ1-3	TRBV7-9	many	NA	CASSPMGPGTIYF	TGTGCCAGCAGCCCGATGGGACCAGGCACCATATATTTT
TRBJ2-5	TRBV29-1	NA	NA	CSVEIGWRRETQYF	TGCAGCGTTGAAATCGGCTGGCGGCGAGAGACCCAGTACTTC
TRBJ1-1	TRBV6-5	NA	NA	CASSFTRWTAPEAFF	TGTGCCAGCAGTTTTACTCGTTGGACCGCTCCTGAAGCTTTCTTT
TRBJ2-7	TRBV5-8	many	NA	CASSVGSTAYEQYF	TGTGCCAGCAGCGTGGGGTCGACCGCCTACGAGCAGTACTTC
TRBJ2-7	TRBV4-3	NA	NA	CASSQKGLAAYEQYF	TGCGCCAGCAGCCAAAAGGGGCTGGCTGCCTACGAGCAGTACTTC
TRBJ1-4	TRBV10-3	NA	NA	CAISPREREKLFF	TGTGCCATCAGTCCCCGGGAGAGGGAAAAACTGTTTTTT
TRBJ2-7	TRBV4-3	many	NA	CASSQHEGYEQYF	TGCGCCAGCAGCCAACACGAGGGCTACGAGCAGTACTTC
TRBJ1-1	TRBV4-1	few	NA	CASSQVTPSADRRAEAFF	TGCGCCAGCAGCCAAGTAACCCCCTCTGCTGACAGGCGGGCTGAAGCTTTCTTT
TRBJ1-4	TRBV11-2	NA	NA	CASSFAGQSNEKLFF	TGTGCCAGCAGCTTCGCGGGACAAAGTAATGAAAAACTGTTTTTT
TRBJ1-2	TRBV9	NA	TRBD1	CASSHGTGAYYGYTF	TGTGCCAGCAGCCACGGGACAGGCGCCTACTATGGCTACACCTTC
TRBJ1-2	TRBV20-1	many	NA	CSASRVWGYTF	TGCAGTGCTAGTCGTGTATGGGGCTACACCTTC
TRBJ2-2	TRBV7-2	many	NA	CASRKEGGTGELFF	TGTGCCAGCAGAAAAGAAGGGGGTACCGGGGAGCTGTTTTTT
TRBJ1-1	TRBV10-2	many	NA	CASSESGEAFF	TGCGCCAGCAGTGAGTCGGGGGAAGCTTTCTTT
TRBJ2-7	TRBV7-8	many	NA	CASSRAGLGYEQYF	TGTGCCAGCAGCCGAGCAGGGTTGGGCTACGAGCAGTACTTC
TRBJ2-7	TRBV7-9	NA	TRBD2	CASSPRLAGVTYEQYF	TGTGCCAGCAGCCCACGACTAGCGGGGGTCACCTACGAGCAGTACTTC
TRBJ1-1	TRBV2	NA	TRBD1	CASSSNRDRNTEAFF	TGTGCCAGCAGTTCCAACCGGGACAGGAACACTGAAGCTTTCTTT
TRBJ1-5	TRBV9	many	NA	CASSVDGRGDQPQHF	TGTGCCAGCAGCGTTGACGGACGGGGGGATCAGCCCCAGCATTTT
TRBJ2-5	TRBV7-9	NA	NA	CASSIGTFSSQETQYF	TGTGCCAGCTCCATAGGGACTTTCTCCAGTCAAGAGACCCAGTACTTC
TRBJ1-6	TRBV11-1	once	NA	CASSSPQGRGSMDSPLHF	TGTGCCAGCAGCTCCCCCCAGGGGCGAGGAAGTATGGATTCACCCCTCCACTTT
TRBJ1-6	TRBV2	many	NA	CASSESGGRSPLHF	TGTGCCAGCAGTGAATCGGGGGGCAGGTCACCCCTCCACTTT
TRBJ1-5	TRBV6-6	NA	NA	CASSPGLTPNQPQHF	TGTGCCAGCAGTCCCGGTCTGACACCTAATCAGCCCCAGCATTTT
TRBJ1-2	TRBV25-1	NA	TRBD1	CASSFLRQGDGYTF	TGTGCCAGCAGTTTTTTGCGACAGGGTGATGGCTACACCTTC
TRBJ2-7	TRBV20-1	NA	TRBD2	CSATASGGGDYEQYF	TGCAGTGCTACAGCCTCGGGAGGTGGGGACTACGAGCAGTACTTC
TRBJ2-7	TRBV2	many	NA	CASSISSTYEQYF	TGTGCCAGCAGTATCTCCTCCACCTACGAGCAGTACTTC
TRBJ2-2	TRBV6-5	NA	NA	CASSTPPGTGTGELFF	TGTGCCAGCAGTACCCCGCCCGGGACGGGCACCGGGGAGCTGTTTTTT
TRBJ1-2	TRBV7-9	NA	NA	CASSLDRRVYTF	TGTGCCAGCAGCTTAGACAGGAGAGTATACACCTTC
TRBJ2-2	TRBV20-1	few	TRBD2	CSAPAAGGWTGELFF	TGCAGTGCTCCCGCAGCGGGGGGGTGGACCGGGGAGCTGTTTTTT
TRBJ1-3	TRBV29-1	NA	NA	CSAVGGLGSGNTIYF	TGCAGCGCCGTCGGGGGGCTGGGCTCTGGAAACACCATATATTTT
TRBJ1-5	TRBV10-2	NA	NA	CASTPAGGSNQPQHF	TGTGCCAGCACTCCTGCCGGAGGATCTAATCAGCCCCAGCATTTT
TRBJ1-1	TRBV20-1	few	NA	CSARERPADTEAFF	TGCAGTGCTAGAGAACGCCCGGCGGACACTGAAGCTTTCTTT
TRBJ1-4	TRBV7-9	NA	TRBD1	CASSLSGTDEKLFF	TGTGCCAGCAGCTTATCCGGGACAGATGAAAAACTGTTTTTT
TRBJ1-1	TRBV11-2	NA	NA	CASSSARTVTVEAFF	TGTGCCAGCAGCTCCGCTCGGACAGTAACAGTTGAAGCTTTCTTT
TRBJ1-4	TRBV20-1	NA	NA	CSARDVATNEKLFF	TGCAGTGCTAGAGATGTAGCAACTAATGAAAAACTGTTTTTT
TRBJ1-5	TRBV10-3	NA	NA	CAISQYGGGTNQPQHF	TGTGCCATCAGCCAGTACGGTGGGGGCACTAATCAGCCCCAGCATTTT
TRBJ2-7	TRBV15	NA	NA	CATSSPLHSYEQYF	TGTGCCACCAGCAGCCCCCTTCACTCCTACGAGCAGTACTTC
TRBJ2-5	TRBV20-1	many	NA	CSASRRQKETQYF	TGCAGTGCTAGTAGGCGGCAGAAAGAGACCCAGTACTTC
TRBJ1-3	TRBV7-9	many	NA	CASSLRRRSSGNTIYF	TGTGCCAGCAGCCTTCGGAGGCGTTCCTCTGGAAACACCATATATTTT
TRBJ2-3	TRBV7-4	NA	NA	CASSPRGPRTDTQYF	TGTGCCAGCAGCCCCCGGGGTCCACGCACAGATACGCAGTATTTT
TRBJ1-3	TRBV27	few	NA	CASSIQGNSGNTIYF	TGTGCCAGCAGTATACAGGGAAACTCTGGAAACACCATATATTTT
TRBJ2-3	TRBV7-2	NA	TRBD2	CASSPLSGAGGDTQYF	TGTGCCAGCAGCCCTCTCAGCGGGGCAGGAGGGGATACGCAGTATTTT
TRBJ2-7	TRBV5-1	NA	TRBD1	CAISGTGNYEQYF	TGCGCCATCAGCGGGACAGGGAACTACGAGCAGTACTTC
TRBJ2-5	TRBV10-3	few	TRBD2	CAISESWEGIPPKETQYF	TGTGCCATCAGTGAGTCGTGGGAGGGGATCCCCCCGAAAGAGACCCAGTACTTC
TRBJ2-5	TRBV20-1	many	NA	CSARSGTLETQYF	TGCAGTGCTAGATCCGGGACCTTGGAGACCCAGTACTTC
TRBJ1-5	TRBV20-1	many	NA	CSASRVSNQPQHF	TGCAGTGCCTCCAGGGTGAGCAATCAGCCCCAGCATTTT
TRBJ2-7	TRBV6-5	few	NA	CASSERGFEQYF	TGTGCCAGCAGTGAACGGGGGTTCGAGCAGTACTTC
TRBJ2-6	TRBV24-1	NA	NA	CASGLGPHNVLTF	TGTGCCAGCGGCCTCGGGCCGCACAACGTCTTGACTTTC
TRBJ1-5	TRBV10-3	NA	NA	CAISPDRSGGHNQPQHF	TGTGCCATCAGTCCTGACAGGTCGGGGGGCCACAATCAGCCCCAGCATTTT
TRBJ2-5	TRBV12-3/TRBV12-4	many	NA	CASSQLPAQETQYF	TGTGCCAGCAGTCAACTCCCCGCCCAAGAGACCCAGTACTTC
TRBJ1-3	TRBV7-2	few	NA	CASSFAGEGTHSGNTIYF	TGTGCCAGCAGCTTTGCGGGGGAGGGGACCCACTCTGGAAACACCATATATTTT
TRBJ1-2	TRBV25-1	NA	TRBD1	CASSPAPGQAIYGYTF	TGTGCCAGCAGCCCAGCCCCAGGACAGGCGATCTATGGCTACACCTTC
TRBJ1-5	TRBV7-2	NA	TRBD1	CASSLPGQGRIDSQPQHF	TGTGCCAGCAGCTTACCGGGACAGGGAAGGATTGATTCGCAGCCCCAGCATTTT